This TCR beta chain was documented in a study of T cell changes during pregnancy in multiple sclerosis. Per the germline V gene, CDR1 is SEHNR and CDR2 is FQNEAQ (reference sequence). The length of the CDR3 is 13 residues. Trimming took 4 bases from V and 3 from J, leaving 9 bases between them. Method: immunoSEQ multiplex PCR; TCRdb's copy keeps in-frame clones and lacks some. The table has around 68,000 clones, roughly 89% seen once. The chain joins TRBV7-9 to TRBJ1-2, with D perhaps TRBD1 (6 bases). The receptor was isolated from a female donor in good health, enrolled as a control in a pregnancy study. The sequencing here drew on peripheral blood, taken in the third trimester of pregnancy. The DNA of the CDR3 is TGTGCCAGCAGCTCGGGGGGCGACTATGGCTACACCTTC. Amino acid sequence: CASSSGGDYGYTF.